A single sample is the source of the 8 T cell receptor beta chains below, sequenced in a study of Tregs in tolerant kidney transplant recipients (dated by TCRdb to the late 2010s). Their target antigens are unknown. The library was made by the immunoSEQ multiplex PCR assay. Held by TCRdb, this immuneACCESS table contains in-frame sequences only and omits some clones. Under half of the omission traces to an unresolved V gene where checked; the cause of the rest is unknown. The sample table contains more than 25,000 clones; only one count was recorded for 70% to 85% of them. Around 2% of the sample lies in the top ten. The sample was Tregs from blood cultured with allogeneic cells. Receptor source: a human donor in good health.

This clone was found once. The rearrangement joins TRBV25-1 to TRBJ2-5; no clear D gene. Trimming cost V 6 bases and J 3 bases, with 11 bases left between them. The CDR3 covers 13 residues. The germline CDR1 and CDR2 sequences are MGHDK and SYGVNS. CDR3 sequence: CASRRMWEETQYF. The CDR3, as DNA: TGTGCCAGCAGGAGAATGTGGGAAGAGACCCAGTACTTC.

This clone was seen more than once but under ten times. The J gene is TRBJ2-3, the V gene TRBV21-1; the table's D call, TRBD2, has no DNA check behind it. TRBV21-1 is flagged as a pseudogene. This CDR3 contains 18 residues. The CDR3 DNA is TGTGCCAGCAGCAAAAGCCGCGGGCTAGCGGAGGACACAGATACGCAGTATTTT. Protein sequence: CASSKSRGLAEDTDTQYF.

This chain uses TRBV19 with TRBJ1-3, with D possibly matching TRBD1 (5 bases). Per germline, CDR1 LNHDA and CDR2 SQIVND (reference sequence). V lost 10 bases and J lost 7, with 17 bases in between. The CDR3 loop spans 13 amino acids. The CDR3 DNA is TGTGCCACCACCGGGGGAGGGCGGAACACCATATATTTT. This encodes CATTGGGRNTIYF.

The chain carries TRBV11-3 and TRBJ1-4; TRBD1 matches at 7 bases. V lost 4 bases and J lost 4; bases outside the gene matches: 9. From germline, CDR1 is SGHNT and CDR2 YENEEA. This CDR3 region has 16 residues. The CDR3 DNA reads TGTGCCAGCAGCTCAAGGGGGCACCTACTTAATGAAAAACTGTTTTTT. Residues: CASSSRGHLLNEKLFF.

This sequence joins TRBV7-9 and TRBJ2-3; D may correspond to TRBD1 or TRBD2 (6 bases each). This CDR3 contains 14 residues. The ends were cut back, 5 bases at V and 6 bases at J, with 15 bases in the middle. The germline V gene encodes CDR1 SEHNR and CDR2 FQNEAQ (reference sequence). The CDR3 coding sequence is TGTGCCAGCAGCCCCAGTGGGGGGCGGGATACGCAGTATTTT. Translated, it gives CASSPSGGRDTQYF.

The chain carries TRBV11-2 and TRBJ1-6; D remains ambiguous. Trimming removed 1 base from V and 7 bases from J, with 5 bases in between. Germline-derived CDR1 and CDR2 are SGHAT and FQNNGV. The CDR3 has 13 residues. This CDR3 is CASSLVPNSPLHF. In DNA form, the CDR3 reads TGTGCCAGCAGCTTAGTCCCAAATTCACCCCTCCACTTT.

V gene TRBV4-3 combines with J gene TRBJ2-2; TRBD1 agrees at 7 bases. Trimming removed 3 bases from V and 3 bases from J; junction bases left unmatched: 7. This CDR3 is 16 amino acids long. Per germline, CDR1 LGHNA and CDR2 YSLEER. For the CDR3, the DNA is TGCGCCAGCAGCCATTTCCAGGGGACAGACACCGGGGAGCTGTTTTTT. Amino acids: CASSHFQGTDTGELFF.

The chain links TRBV2 to TRBJ2-1; 13 nucleotides match TRBD2. Germline V gene lookup returns CDR1 SNHLY and CDR2 FYNNEI. V lost 0 bases, J lost 2 bases, and 4 bases stayed unmatched. This CDR3 has 18 residues. The CDR3 DNA is TGTGCCAGCAGTGAAGCTGGACTAGCGGGAGTCCCCTACAATGAGCAGTTCTTC. Translating it yields CASSEAGLAGVPYNEQFF.